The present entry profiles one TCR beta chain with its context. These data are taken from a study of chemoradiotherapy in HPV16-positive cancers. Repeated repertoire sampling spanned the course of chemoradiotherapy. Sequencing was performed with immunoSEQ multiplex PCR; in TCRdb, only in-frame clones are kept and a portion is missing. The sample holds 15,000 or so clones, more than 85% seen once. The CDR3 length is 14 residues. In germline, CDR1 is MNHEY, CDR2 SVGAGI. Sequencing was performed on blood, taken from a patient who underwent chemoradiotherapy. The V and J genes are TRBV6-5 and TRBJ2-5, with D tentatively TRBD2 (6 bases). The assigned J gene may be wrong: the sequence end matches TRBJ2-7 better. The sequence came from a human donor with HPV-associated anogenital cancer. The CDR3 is CASRPPGVPYEQYF. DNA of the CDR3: TGTGCCAGCAGACCGCCGGGGGTTCCCTACGAGCAGTACTTC.